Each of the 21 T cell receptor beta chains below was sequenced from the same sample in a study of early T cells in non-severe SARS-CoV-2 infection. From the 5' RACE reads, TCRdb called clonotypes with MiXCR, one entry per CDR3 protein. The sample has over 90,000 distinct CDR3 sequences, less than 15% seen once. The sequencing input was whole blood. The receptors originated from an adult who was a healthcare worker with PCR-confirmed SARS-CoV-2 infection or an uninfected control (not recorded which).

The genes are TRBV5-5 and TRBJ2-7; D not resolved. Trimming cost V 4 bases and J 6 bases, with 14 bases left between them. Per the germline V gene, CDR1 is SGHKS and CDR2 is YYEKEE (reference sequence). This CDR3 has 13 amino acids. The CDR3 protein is CASSDVTGFEQYF. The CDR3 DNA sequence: TGTGCCAGCAGCGACGTCACCGGGTTCGAGCAGTACTTC. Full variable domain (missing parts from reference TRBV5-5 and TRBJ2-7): DAGVTQSPTHLIKTRGQQVTLRCSPISGHKSVSWYQQVLGQGPQFIFQYYEKEERGRGNFPDRFSARQFPNYSSELNVNALLLGDSALYLCASSDVTGFEQYFGPGTRLTVT.

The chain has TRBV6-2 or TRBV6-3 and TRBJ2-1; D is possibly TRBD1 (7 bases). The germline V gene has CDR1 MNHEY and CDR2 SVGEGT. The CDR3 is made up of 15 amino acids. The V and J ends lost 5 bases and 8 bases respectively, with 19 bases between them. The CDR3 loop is CASSGQGGTSYEQFF. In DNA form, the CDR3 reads TGTGCCAGCAGTGGGCAAGGGGGCACTAGCTATGAGCAGTTCTTC.

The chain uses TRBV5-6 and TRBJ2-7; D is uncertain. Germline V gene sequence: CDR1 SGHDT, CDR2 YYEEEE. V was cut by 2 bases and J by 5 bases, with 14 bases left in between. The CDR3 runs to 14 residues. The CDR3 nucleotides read TGTGCCAGCAGCTTTGGACCTGGCCCACACGAGCAGTACTTC. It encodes CASSFGPGPHEQYF.

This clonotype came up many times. CDR3 DNA: TGTGCCAGCAGTTTAACCTCCCTAGCCAAAAACATTCAGTACTTC. As protein: CASSLTSLAKNIQYF. The rearrangement joins TRBV12-3 or TRBV12-4 to TRBJ2-4; D gene unclear. CDR3 length: 15 residues. The ends were cut back, 2 bases at V and 0 bases at J, with 8 bases in the middle.

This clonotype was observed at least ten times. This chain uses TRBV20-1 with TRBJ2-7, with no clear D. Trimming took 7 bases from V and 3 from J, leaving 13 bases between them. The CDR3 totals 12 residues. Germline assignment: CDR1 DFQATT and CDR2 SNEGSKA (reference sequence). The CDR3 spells CSGRTWHYEQYF. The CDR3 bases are TGCAGTGGAAGGACCTGGCACTACGAGCAGTACTTC.

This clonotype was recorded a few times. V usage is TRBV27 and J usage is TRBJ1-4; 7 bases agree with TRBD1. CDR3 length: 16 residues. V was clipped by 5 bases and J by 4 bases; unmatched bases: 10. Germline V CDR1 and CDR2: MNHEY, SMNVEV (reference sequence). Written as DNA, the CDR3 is TGTGCCAGCAGTCCGCAGGGGGGGCCCTTTAATGAAAAACTGTTTTTT. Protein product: CASSPQGGPFNEKLFF.

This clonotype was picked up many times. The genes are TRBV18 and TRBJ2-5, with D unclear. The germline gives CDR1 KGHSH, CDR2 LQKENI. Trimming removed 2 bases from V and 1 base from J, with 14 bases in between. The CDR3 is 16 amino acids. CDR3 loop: CASSPRTPSGQETQYF. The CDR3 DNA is TGTGCCAGCTCACCAAGGACCCCGAGTGGCCAAGAGACCCAGTACTTC. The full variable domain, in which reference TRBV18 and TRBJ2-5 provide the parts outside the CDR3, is NAGVMQNPRHLVRRRGQEARLRCSPMKGHSHVYWYRQLPEEGLKFMVYLQKENIIDESGMPKERFSAEFPKEGPSILRIQQVVRGDSAAYFCASSPRTPSGQETQYFGPGTRLLVL.

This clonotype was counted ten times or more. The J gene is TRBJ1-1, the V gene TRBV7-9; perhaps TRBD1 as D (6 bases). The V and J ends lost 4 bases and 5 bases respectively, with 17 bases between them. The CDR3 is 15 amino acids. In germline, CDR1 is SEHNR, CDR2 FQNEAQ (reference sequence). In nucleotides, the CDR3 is TGTGCCAGCAGCTCACACACGACTACAGGGACTGAAGCTTTCTTT. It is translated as CASSSHTTTGTEAFF.

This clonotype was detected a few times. This CDR3 is CASSLGTSGYYEQYF. The CDR3 nucleotides are TGCGCCAGCAGCTTGGGTACTAGCGGCTACTACGAGCAGTACTTC. The chain couples TRBV5-1 to TRBJ2-7; 8 positions match TRBD2. Germline lookup yields CDR1 SGHRS and CDR2 YFSETQ. V was pared by 0 bases and J by 3 bases, with 5 bases of the junction left unmatched. The CDR3 extends over 15 amino acids.

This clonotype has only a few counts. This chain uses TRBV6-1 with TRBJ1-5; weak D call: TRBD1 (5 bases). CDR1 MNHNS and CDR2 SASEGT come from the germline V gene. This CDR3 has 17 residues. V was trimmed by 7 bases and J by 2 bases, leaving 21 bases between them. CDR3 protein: CASKPGQGRGGNQPQHF. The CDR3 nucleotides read TGTGCCAGCAAGCCAGGTCAGGGTCGAGGCGGCAATCAGCCCCAGCATTTT.

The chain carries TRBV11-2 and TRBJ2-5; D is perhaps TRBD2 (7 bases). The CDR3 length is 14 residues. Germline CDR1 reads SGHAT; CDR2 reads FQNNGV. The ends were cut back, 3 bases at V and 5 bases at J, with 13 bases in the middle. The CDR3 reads CASSFQWGGETQYF. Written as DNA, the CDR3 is TGTGCCAGCAGCTTCCAATGGGGGGGCGAGACCCAGTACTTC.

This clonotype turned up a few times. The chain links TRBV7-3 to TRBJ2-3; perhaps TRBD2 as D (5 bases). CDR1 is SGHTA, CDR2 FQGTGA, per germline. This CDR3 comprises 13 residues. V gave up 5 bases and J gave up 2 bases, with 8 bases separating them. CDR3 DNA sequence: TGTGCCAGCAGCGTCGGGGTCACAGATACGCAGTATTTT. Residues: CASSVGVTDTQYF.

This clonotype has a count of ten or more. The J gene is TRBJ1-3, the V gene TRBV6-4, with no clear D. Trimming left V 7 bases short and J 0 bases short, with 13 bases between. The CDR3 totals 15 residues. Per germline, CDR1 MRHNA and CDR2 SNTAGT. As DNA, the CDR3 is TGTGCCAGCAAGGAAAACTCTGACTCTGGAAACACCATATATTTT. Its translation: CASKENSDSGNTIYF.

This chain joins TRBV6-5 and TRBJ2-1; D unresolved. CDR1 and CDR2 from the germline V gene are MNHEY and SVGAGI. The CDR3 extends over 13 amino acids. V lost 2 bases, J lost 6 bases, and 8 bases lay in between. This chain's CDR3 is CASSYPTSNEQFF. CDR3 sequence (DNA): TGTGCCAGCAGTTACCCGACCAGCAATGAGCAGTTCTTC.

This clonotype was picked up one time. CDR3 DNA: TGTGCCATCAGAGCTGGACAGGGAACACGCTACGAGCAGTACTTC. It is translated as CAIRAGQGTRYEQYF. V gene TRBV10-3 combines with J gene TRBJ2-7; 8 bases fit TRBD1. CDR1 is ENHRY, CDR2 SYGVKD, per germline. The CDR3 is 15 amino acids. Trimming at V came to 6 bases and at J to 3 bases, leaving 10 bases not matched to a gene.

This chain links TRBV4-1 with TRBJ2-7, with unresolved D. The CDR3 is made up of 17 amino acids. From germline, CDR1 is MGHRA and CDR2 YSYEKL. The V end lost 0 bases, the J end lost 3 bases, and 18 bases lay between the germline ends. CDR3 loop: CASSQDPPSSSVYEQYF. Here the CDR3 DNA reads TGCGCCAGCAGCCAAGATCCCCCTTCTAGTTCCGTCTACGAGCAGTACTTC.

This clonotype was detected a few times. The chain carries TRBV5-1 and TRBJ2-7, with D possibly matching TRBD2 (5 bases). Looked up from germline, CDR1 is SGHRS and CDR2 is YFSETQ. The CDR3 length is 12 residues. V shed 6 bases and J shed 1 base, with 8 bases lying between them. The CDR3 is CASIGESYEQYF. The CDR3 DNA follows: TGCGCCAGCATTGGGGAGTCCTACGAGCAGTACTTC.

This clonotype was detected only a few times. The CDR3 DNA reads as TGTGCCAGTAGTACCACCGGGCGGGGAGCGGATACGCAGTATTTT. This sequence encodes CASSTTGRGADTQYF. The gene calls are TRBV19 and TRBJ2-3, with a tentative D call TRBD2 (6 bases). Trimming took 4 bases from V and 6 from J, leaving 17 bases between them. CDR3 length: 15 residues. Germline CDR1 reads LNHDA; CDR2 reads SQIVND (reference sequence).

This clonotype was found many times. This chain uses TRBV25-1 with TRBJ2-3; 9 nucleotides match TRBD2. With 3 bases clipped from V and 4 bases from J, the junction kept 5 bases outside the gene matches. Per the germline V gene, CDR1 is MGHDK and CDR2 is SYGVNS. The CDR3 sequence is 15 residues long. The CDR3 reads CASSDLAGRADTQYF. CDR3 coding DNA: TGTGCCAGCAGTGATCTAGCGGGAAGGGCAGATACGCAGTATTTT.

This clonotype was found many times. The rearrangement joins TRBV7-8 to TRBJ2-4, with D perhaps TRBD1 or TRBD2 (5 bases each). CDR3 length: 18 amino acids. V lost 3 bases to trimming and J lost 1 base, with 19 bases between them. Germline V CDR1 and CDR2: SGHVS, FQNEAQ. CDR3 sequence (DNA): TGTGCCAGCAGCTTTGGACGGGACCCCGGATTCGCCAAAAACATTCAGTACTTC. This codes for CASSFGRDPGFAKNIQYF.

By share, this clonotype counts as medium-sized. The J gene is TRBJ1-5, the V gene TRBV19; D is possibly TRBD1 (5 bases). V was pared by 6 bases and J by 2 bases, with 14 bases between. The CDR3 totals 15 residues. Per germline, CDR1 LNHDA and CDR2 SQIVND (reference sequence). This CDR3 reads CASRRQGGGNQPQHF. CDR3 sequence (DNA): TGTGCCAGTAGGCGCCAGGGAGGTGGCAATCAGCCCCAGCATTTT.